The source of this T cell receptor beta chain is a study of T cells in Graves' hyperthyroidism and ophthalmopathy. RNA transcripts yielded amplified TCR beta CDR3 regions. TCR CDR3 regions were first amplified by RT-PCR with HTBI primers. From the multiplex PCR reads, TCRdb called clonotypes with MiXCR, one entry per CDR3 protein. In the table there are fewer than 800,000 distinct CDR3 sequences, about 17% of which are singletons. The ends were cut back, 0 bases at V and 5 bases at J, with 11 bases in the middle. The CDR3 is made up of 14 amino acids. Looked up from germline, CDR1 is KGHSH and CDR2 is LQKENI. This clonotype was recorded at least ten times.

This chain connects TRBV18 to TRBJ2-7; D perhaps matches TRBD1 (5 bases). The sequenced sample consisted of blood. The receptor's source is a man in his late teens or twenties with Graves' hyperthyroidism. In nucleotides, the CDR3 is TGTGCCAGCTCACCACCCCTGACAGTCAACGAGCAGTACTTC. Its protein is CASSPPLTVNEQYF.